Presented here are 28 T cell receptor beta chains from one specimen sequenced in a study of CXCR3-negative and CXCR3-positive naive CD8 T cells. Libraries of TRB cDNA were made by 5' RACE and carried UMIs. TCRdb re-called the 5' RACE reads; one entry per CDR3 protein, DNA not given. The sample totals 100,000 or so distinct CDR3 sequences. Sequenced: naive CXCR3- CD8+ T cells from blood. The subset here: CD45RO-CCR7+CD27+CD95- naive CD8+ T cells lacking CXCR3 (TNR3-). The origin of the receptors is a human donor in good health. Some clones in this sample may be carry-over from other donors' samples.

The chain uses TRBV4-1 and TRBJ2-1; the D gene TCRdb calls, TRBD2, cannot be checked with no DNA. Germline V CDR1 and CDR2: MGHRA, YSYEKL. This CDR3 comprises 15 residues. The chain's CDR3 is CASSLDFSSYNEQFF.

CDR3 loop: CASSLGLAGGLYQETQYF. J is TRBJ2-5 and V is TRBV7-3; TCRdb gives TRBD2 as the D gene, but with no DNA this cannot be confirmed. Germline loops: CDR1 SGHTA, CDR2 FQGTGA. The CDR3 has 18 amino acids.

The V and J genes are TRBV29-1 and TRBJ1-3; TCRdb calls TRBD1, which cannot be checked without DNA. The CDR3 covers 15 residues. Germline values: CDR1 SQVTM, CDR2 ANQGSEA. The CDR3 here is CSVGGQGESGNTIYF.

The V and J genes are TRBV5-1 and TRBJ1-1. The germline V gene encodes CDR1 SGHRS and CDR2 YFSETQ. The CDR3 covers 15 residues. CDR3 sequence: CASMADSVENTEAFF.

This sequence joins TRBV15 and TRBJ1-2. The CDR3 is 14 residues long. Per germline, CDR1 LNHNV and CDR2 YYDKDF (reference sequence). The CDR3: CATSRTRLDNGYTF.

The chain has TRBV7-2 and TRBJ1-2. The CDR3 is made up of 14 amino acids. Per the germline V gene, CDR1 is SGHTA and CDR2 is FQGNSA. CDR3 region: CASSLARAVYGYTF.

This sequence joins TRBV20-1 and TRBJ2-7; there is no DNA to check the TCRdb D call of TRBD1. The germline CDR1 and CDR2 sequences are DFQATT and SNEGSKA (reference sequence). There are 14 residues in the CDR3. This chain's CDR3 is CSAKEGQGAYEQYF.

The chain carries TRBV29-1 and TRBJ2-1; TCRdb reports TRBD2, a call that lacks DNA to check it against. CDR1 SQVTM and CDR2 ANQGSEA come from the germline V gene. The CDR3 consists of 16 residues. CDR3 residues: CSVGGGVAHKYNEQFF.

The chain combines TRBV27 with TRBJ2-7; TCRdb calls TRBD1, which cannot be checked without DNA. Germline V gene lookup returns CDR1 MNHEY and CDR2 SMNVEV (reference sequence). This CDR3 has 15 amino acids. Here the CDR3 reads CASSLRGDPYYEQYF.

The rearrangement uses TRBV6-5 and TRBJ1-1; the TCRdb call, TRBD1, lacks DNA for checking. CDR3 length: 15 amino acids. Germline V gene sequence: CDR1 MNHEY, CDR2 SVGAGI. CDR3 region: CASSSPRDRGPEAFF.

The chain joins TRBV14 to TRBJ1-1. Germline CDR1 SGHDN, CDR2 FVKESK. This CDR3 has 15 amino acids. CDR3 sequence reads: CASSQLGTANTEAFF.

This chain links TRBV5-1 with TRBJ2-7; TCRdb's D call of TRBD1 is untestable without DNA. The CDR3 is 15 amino acids. Germline loops: CDR1 SGHRS, CDR2 YFSETQ. The CDR3: CASSLGTSLSYEQYF.

The V and J genes are TRBV5-1 and TRBJ2-2; TCRdb proposes TRBD2, but this gene call is untestable without DNA. The CDR3 totals 13 residues. Germline CDR1 SGHRS, CDR2 YFSETQ. The CDR3 sequence is CASSFLAGGELFF.

The chain couples TRBV4-2 to TRBJ2-5; the D gene TCRdb calls, TRBD2, cannot be checked with no DNA. This CDR3 region has 16 residues. Germline V gene data show CDR1 as LGHNA and CDR2 as YNFKEQ. The CDR3 sequence is CASSQVGDETKETQYF.

The chain couples TRBV27 to TRBJ2-2. CDR1 and CDR2 (germline): MNHEY, SMNVEV (reference sequence). The CDR3 has 15 residues. The CDR3 protein is CASSFFLANTGELFF.

The chain joins TRBV20-1 to TRBJ2-5. The germline V gene encodes CDR1 DFQATT and CDR2 SNEGSKA (reference sequence). There are 12 residues in the CDR3. The chain's CDR3 is CSARDVGWAQYF.

The genes are TRBV7-7 and TRBJ2-5; with no DNA, the TCRdb D assignment of TRBD1 cannot be verified. Germline assignment: CDR1 SSHAT and CDR2 FNYEAQ (reference sequence). The CDR3 spans 14 residues. This CDR3 is CASSFPGEQETQYF.

The chain couples TRBV3-1 to TRBJ2-1; as DNA is missing, the TRBD1 call by TCRdb cannot be tested. The CDR3 sequence is 15 residues long. The germline CDR1 and CDR2 sequences are LGHDT and YNNKEL (reference sequence). The CDR3 protein is CASSQPRGGYNEQFF.

V usage is TRBV21-1 and J usage is TRBJ2-2; the TCRdb D gene call, TRBD1, has no DNA to confirm it. TRBV21-1 is a pseudogene segment. The CDR3 loop spans 17 amino acids. The CDR3 sequence is CASSLLSTGSDTGELFF.

The V and J genes are TRBV7-6 and TRBJ2-1; TCRdb gives TRBD1 as the D gene, but with no DNA this cannot be confirmed. Germline V gives CDR1 SGHVS, CDR2 FNYEAQ. This CDR3 contains 13 residues. The CDR3 protein is CASSFPPQNEQFF. The full variable domain, completed using reference TRBV7-6 and TRBJ2-1, is GAGVSQSPRYKVTKRGQDVALRCDPISGHVSLYWYRQALGQGPEFLTYFNYEAQQDKSGLPNDRFSAERPEGSISTLTIQRTEQRDSAMYRCASSFPPQNEQFFGPGTRLTVL.

The rearrangement joins TRBV20-1 to TRBJ2-7. The CDR3 covers 14 residues. Germline V lookup: CDR1 DFQATT, CDR2 SNEGSKA (reference sequence). The CDR3 here is CSARYLTNSYEQYF.

The rearrangement links TRBV9 to TRBJ2-5; TCRdb's D gene call, TRBD1, goes unchecked for lack of DNA. Germline CDR1 SGDLS, CDR2 YYNGEE. The CDR3 totals 15 residues. CDR3 region: CASDPGTGIRETQYF.

The V call is TRBV29-1, the J call TRBJ2-1; TCRdb designates TRBD1, a call that cannot be tested without DNA. Germline CDR1 and CDR2: SQVTM and ANQGSEA. The CDR3 loop spans 13 amino acids. CDR3 region: CSVATGEGNEQFF.

V usage is TRBV7-8 and J usage is TRBJ1-1; no DNA is available, so the TRBD1 call from TCRdb remains unchecked. The CDR3 length is 14 residues. Germline CDR1 and CDR2: SGHVS and FQNEAQ. The CDR3 sequence: CASSYYPGGTEAFF.

CDR3 loop: CASGLDRANYEQYF. This chain connects TRBV12-5 to TRBJ2-7; TCRdb designates TRBD1, a call that cannot be tested without DNA. The CDR3 loop spans 14 amino acids. The germline CDR1 and CDR2 sequences are LGHNT and FRNRAP. The variable domain in full, completed from reference TRBV12-5 and TRBJ2-7, reads DARVTQTPRHKVTEMGQEVTMRCQPILGHNTVFWYRQTMMQGLELLAYFRNRAPLDDSGMPKDRFSAEMPDATLATLKIQPSEPRDSAVYFCASGLDRANYEQYFGPGTRLTVT.

V gene TRBV28 combines with J gene TRBJ2-7; the D call from TCRdb, TRBD1, cannot be confirmed without DNA. Germline V gene data show CDR1 as MDHEN and CDR2 as SYDVKM. The CDR3 is 16 amino acids. The CDR3: CASTLVLGPGNYEQYF.

CDR3 sequence reads: CSARHPGGSAWDEQYF. The rearrangement uses TRBV20-1 and TRBJ2-7; TCRdb's D gene call, TRBD1, goes unchecked for lack of DNA. This CDR3 is 16 amino acids long. Looked up from germline, CDR1 is DFQATT and CDR2 is SNEGSKA (reference sequence).

V and J are TRBV9 and TRBJ2-7; checking the TCRdb D call of TRBD2 is not possible without DNA. Germline CDR1 and CDR2: SGDLS and YYNGEE. The CDR3 sequence is 15 residues long. The CDR3 is CASSVGASGRYEQYF.